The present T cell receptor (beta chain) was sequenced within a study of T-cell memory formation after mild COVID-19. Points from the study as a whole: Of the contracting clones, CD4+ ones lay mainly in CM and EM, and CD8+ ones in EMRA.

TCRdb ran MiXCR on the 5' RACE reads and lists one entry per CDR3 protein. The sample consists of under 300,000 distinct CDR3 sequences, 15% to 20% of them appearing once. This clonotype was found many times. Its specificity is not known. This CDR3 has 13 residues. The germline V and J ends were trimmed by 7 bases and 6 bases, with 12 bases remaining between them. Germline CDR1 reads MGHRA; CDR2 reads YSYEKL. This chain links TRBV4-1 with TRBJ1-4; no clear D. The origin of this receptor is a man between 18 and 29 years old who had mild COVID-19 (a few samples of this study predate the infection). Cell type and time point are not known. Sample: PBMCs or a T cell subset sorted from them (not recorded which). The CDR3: CASTGRRHEKLFF. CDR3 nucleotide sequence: TGCGCCAGCACAGGACGACGGCATGAAAAACTGTTTTTT.